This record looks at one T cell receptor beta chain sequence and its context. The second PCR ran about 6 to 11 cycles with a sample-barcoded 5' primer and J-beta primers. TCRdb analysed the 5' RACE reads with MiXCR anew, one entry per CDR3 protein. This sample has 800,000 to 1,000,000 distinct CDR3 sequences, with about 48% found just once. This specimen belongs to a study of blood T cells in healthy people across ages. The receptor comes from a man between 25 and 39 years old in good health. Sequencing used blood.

The CDR3 DNA reads as TGTGCCATCAGTGAGACAGGCAGGGGCTACAATGAGCAGTTCTTC. Its protein is CAISETGRGYNEQFF. V gene TRBV10-3 combines with J gene TRBJ2-1, with D perhaps matching TRBD1 (6 bases). CDR1 is ENHRY and CDR2 is SYGVKD in the germline V gene. V shed 2 bases and J shed 3 bases, with 11 bases lying between them. The CDR3 consists of 15 residues.